This T cell receptor (beta chain) emerged from a study of blood T cell repertoires in COVID-19. About the study: The samples span acute and convalescent COVID-19 from the United States, Italy and Spain. Sources were T cells, B-cell-depleted T cells, or PBMCs; the material itself was cDNA or gDNA.

V lost 1 base and J lost 0, with 9 bases in between. The CDR3 consists of 15 residues. Germline values: CDR1 LNHNV, CDR2 YYDKDF (reference sequence). This clone was counted only a few times. As originally analysed: Amplification with reference gene primers provided the estimates of nucleated cell counts. Assay used: immunoSEQ multiplex PCR; TCRdb lists only in-frame clones, some missing. The V and J calls and clone size come from that table; D and trimming were worked out from the DNA. The sample yields approximately 270,000 clones, roughly 91% seen once. The rearrangement links TRBV15 to TRBJ1-1, with D unclear. The source material was peripheral blood. The origin of this receptor is a man aged 30 to 39 with acute or convalescent COVID-19. The chain's CDR3 is CATSRVGPVNTEAFF. In DNA, the CDR3 is TGTGCCACCAGCAGAGTTGGCCCCGTGAACACTGAAGCTTTCTTT.